A single TCR beta chain is shown here with its context. These data come from a study of blood T cell repertoires in COVID-19. The V end was cut by 1 base, the J end by 11 bases, with 12 bases between. This CDR3 spans 14 amino acids. CDR1 is LGHDT and CDR2 is YNNKEL in the germline V gene (reference sequence). Assay used: immunoSEQ multiplex PCR; TCRdb lists only in-frame clones, some missing. The sample contains around 370,000 clones, more than 70% of which appear only once. Seattle's enrolled individuals joined amid active infection and were then monitored longitudinally. The sample taken for sequencing was peripheral blood. V is TRBV3-1 (or the pseudogene TRBV3-2) and J is TRBJ1-6, with a tentative D call TRBD1 (5 bases). The clonotype originates from a woman between 65 and 79 years old with COVID-19, enrolled during active disease. CDR3 sequence reads: CASSQGGGVAPLHF. DNA for the CDR3: TGTGCCAGCAGCCAAGGAGGAGGGGTTGCACCCCTCCACTTT.